A single sample is the source of the 5 T cell receptor beta chains below, sequenced in a study of blood T cell repertoires in COVID-19 (dated by TCRdb to 2018 to 2021). Preparation of the library involved the immunoSEQ multiplex PCR assay. The table was pulled from immuneACCESS by TCRdb, which kept in-frame rearrangements only. Such tables lose some clones; where checked, under half of the loss comes from unresolved V genes, and the rest has no known cause. Across this sample there are about 260,000 clones, with 84% seen only once. 8.6% of the sample is held by the ten biggest clonotypes. The sequencing sample was made of peripheral blood. These receptors all come from a human donor in a cohort sampled during active COVID-19.

V and J are TRBV15 and TRBJ2-3; possible D gene TRBD2, 6 bases. CDR3 length equals 16 residues. Germline assignment: CDR1 LNHNV and CDR2 YYDKDF (reference sequence). The ends were cut back, 2 bases at V and 1 base at J, with 13 bases in the middle. CDR3 coding DNA: TGTGCCACCAGCAGAACCTGGGGGGTAGGCACAGATACGCAGTATTTT. Its translation: CATSRTWGVGTDTQYF.

The rearrangement joins TRBV20-1 to TRBJ1-2; 11 bases align to TRBD1. The ends lost 3 bases at V and 5 bases at J; junction bases unmatched: 5. CDR1 is DFQATT, CDR2 SNEGSKA, per germline (reference sequence). The length of the CDR3 is 14 residues. The CDR3 spells CSASRTGGGYGYTF. DNA for the CDR3: TGCAGTGCTAGTCGGACAGGGGGCGGGTATGGCTACACCTTC.

This clone was observed a few times. This chain uses TRBV3-1 (or the pseudogene TRBV3-2) with TRBJ1-3; D is perhaps TRBD1 (5 bases). The germline gives CDR1 LGHDT, CDR2 YNNKEL (reference sequence). The CDR3 has 17 residues. V dropped 5 bases and J dropped 0 bases, with 17 bases sitting between them. The CDR3 reads CASSKAITGASGNTIYF. In nucleotides, the CDR3 is TGTGCCAGCAGCAAGGCTATCACAGGAGCCTCTGGAAACACCATATATTTT.

The chain joins TRBV5-6 to TRBJ2-7; possibly TRBD2 for D (5 bases). The CDR3 has 16 residues. Deletions cut 0 bases from V and 3 bases from J, with 16 bases between. Germline V gene sequence: CDR1 SGHDT, CDR2 YYEEEE. The CDR3 DNA is TGTGCCAGCAGCTTGGCGGGGAAAGTAGCATTCTACGAGCAGTACTTC. The encoded protein is CASSLAGKVAFYEQYF.

The chain employs TRBV24-1 and TRBJ1-5, with 11 bases identical to TRBD1. The CDR3 has 18 residues. Germline CDR1 and CDR2: KGHDR and SFDVKD. The junction had 11 bases not matched to a gene; V was cut back by 7 bases and J by 1 base. The CDR3 bases are TGTGCCACCAGCCCCTCAGGACAGGGGGCAGCGAGCAATCAGCCCCAGCATTTT. Translated: CATSPSGQGAASNQPQHF.